This TCR beta chain was retrieved from a study of blood T cell repertoires in COVID-19. Study background: COVID-19 samples collected from the United States, Italy and Spain covered acute and convalescent phases. T cells, B-cell-depleted T cells, or PBMCs supplied cDNA or gDNA.

Trimming took off 4 bases at V and 7 bases at J, with 9 bases between the two ends. Germline V gene lookup returns CDR1 SGHDT and CDR2 YYEEEE. The CDR3 has 13 residues. In the original processing: Estimated nucleated cell counts came from reference gene primer amplification. Assay: immunoSEQ multiplex PCR; the TCRdb copy retains only in-frame clones and omits some. V, J and clone size are those of that table, while D and trimming were read from the DNA. The sample includes some 38,000 clones, approximately 80% seen only once; the top ten take approximately 15%. The chain carries TRBV5-6 and TRBJ1-6, with D unclear. The sample consisted of peripheral blood. The sequence derives from a man in his 70s with acute or convalescent COVID-19. The CDR3 DNA is TGTGCCAGCAGCGTGACTGGGAATTCACCCCTCCACTTT. Translation: CASSVTGNSPLHF.